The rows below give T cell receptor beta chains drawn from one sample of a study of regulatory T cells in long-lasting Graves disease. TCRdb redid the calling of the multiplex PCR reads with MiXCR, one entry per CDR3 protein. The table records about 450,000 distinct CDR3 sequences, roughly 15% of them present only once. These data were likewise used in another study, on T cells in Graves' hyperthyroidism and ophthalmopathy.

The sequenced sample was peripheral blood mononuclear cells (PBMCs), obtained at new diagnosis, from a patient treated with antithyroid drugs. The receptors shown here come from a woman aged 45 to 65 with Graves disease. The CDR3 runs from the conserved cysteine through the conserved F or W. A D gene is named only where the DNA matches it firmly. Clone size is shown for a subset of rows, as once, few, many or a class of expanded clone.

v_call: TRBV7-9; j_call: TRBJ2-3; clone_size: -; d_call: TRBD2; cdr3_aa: CASSSSGRASDTQYF; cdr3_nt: TGTGCCAGCAGCTCTAGCGGGAGGGCCTCAGATACGCAGTATTTT
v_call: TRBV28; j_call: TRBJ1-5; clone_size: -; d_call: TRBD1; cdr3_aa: CASRSDRNFNQPQHF; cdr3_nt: TGTGCCAGCAGATCGGACAGGAACTTCAATCAGCCCCAGCATTTT
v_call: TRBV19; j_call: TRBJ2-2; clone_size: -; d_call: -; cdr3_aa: CASTVRGRGTGELFF; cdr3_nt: TGTGCCAGTACTGTTCGGGGGAGAGGGACCGGGGAGCTGTTTTTT
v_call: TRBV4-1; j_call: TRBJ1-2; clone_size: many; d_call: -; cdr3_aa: CASSQLRGDGYTF; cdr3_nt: TGCGCCAGCAGCCAATTACGGGGAGATGGCTACACCTTC
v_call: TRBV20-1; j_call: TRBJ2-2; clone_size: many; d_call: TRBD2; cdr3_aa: CSARSAGAYTGELFF; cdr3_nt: TGCAGTGCTAGATCGGCGGGAGCGTACACCGGGGAGCTGTTTTTT
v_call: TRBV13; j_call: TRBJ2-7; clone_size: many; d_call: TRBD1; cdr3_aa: CASSPGTVLYEQYF; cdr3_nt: TGTGCCAGCAGCCCGGGGACAGTACTCTACGAGCAGTACTTC
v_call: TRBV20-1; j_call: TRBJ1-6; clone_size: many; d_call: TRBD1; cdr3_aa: CSAEKATGGRDSPLHF; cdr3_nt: TGCAGTGCTGAAAAGGCGACAGGGGGCAGAGATTCACCCCTCCACTTT
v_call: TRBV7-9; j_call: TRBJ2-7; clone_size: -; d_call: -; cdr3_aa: CASSLPSTPSSYNEQYF; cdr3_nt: TGCGCCAGCAGCTTGCCCTCGACCCCTAGCTCCTACAATGAGCAGTACTTC
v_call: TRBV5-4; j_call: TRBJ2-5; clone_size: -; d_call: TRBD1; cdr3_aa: CASSFGTGRQETQYF; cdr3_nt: TGTGCCAGCAGCTTCGGGACAGGGAGACAAGAGACCCAGTACTTC
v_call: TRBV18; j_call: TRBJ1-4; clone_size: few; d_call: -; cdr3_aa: CASSPGNPRDEKLFF; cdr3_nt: TGTGCCAGCTCACCAGGTAACCCGCGGGATGAAAAACTGTTTTTT
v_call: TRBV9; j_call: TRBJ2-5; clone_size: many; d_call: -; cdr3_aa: CASSVGASEIQETQYF; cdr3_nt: TGTGCCAGCAGCGTAGGTGCTAGCGAGATCCAAGAGACCCAGTACTTC
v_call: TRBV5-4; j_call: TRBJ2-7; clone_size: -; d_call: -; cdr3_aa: CASSLLQGGDEQYF; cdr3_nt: TGTGCCAGCAGCTTGCTACAGGGCGGCGACGAGCAGTACTTC
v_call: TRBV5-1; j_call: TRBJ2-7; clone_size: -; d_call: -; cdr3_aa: CASSRTAQGSHEQYF; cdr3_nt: TGCGCCAGCAGCCGCACAGCCCAGGGGAGTCACGAGCAGTACTTC
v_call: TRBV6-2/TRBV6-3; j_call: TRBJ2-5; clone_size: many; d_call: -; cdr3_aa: CASSHLDYLQETQYF; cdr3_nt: TGTGCCAGCAGTCACTTAGATTACCTCCAAGAGACCCAGTACTTC
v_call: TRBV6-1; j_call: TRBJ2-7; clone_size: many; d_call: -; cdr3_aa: CASSRWEPYEQYF; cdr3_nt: TGTGCCAGCAGCCGATGGGAGCCCTACGAGCAGTACTTC
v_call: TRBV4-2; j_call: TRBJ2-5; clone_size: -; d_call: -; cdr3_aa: CASSRGAGRGETQYF; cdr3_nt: TGTGCCAGCAGCAGAGGAGCGGGAAGGGGGGAGACCCAGTACTTC
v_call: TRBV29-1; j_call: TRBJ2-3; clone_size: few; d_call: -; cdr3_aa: CSVDPSTDTQYF; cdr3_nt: TGCAGCGTTGACCCTAGCACAGATACGCAGTATTTT
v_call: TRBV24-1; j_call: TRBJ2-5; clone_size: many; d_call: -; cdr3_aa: CATAKSAAGALQETQYF; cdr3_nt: TGTGCCACCGCTAAGTCGGCGGCGGGGGCACTCCAAGAGACCCAGTACTTC
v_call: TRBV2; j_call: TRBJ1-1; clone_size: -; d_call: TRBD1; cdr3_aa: CASRNSGQGLNTEAFF; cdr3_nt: TGTGCCAGCAGGAACTCGGGACAGGGGCTGAACACTGAAGCTTTCTTT
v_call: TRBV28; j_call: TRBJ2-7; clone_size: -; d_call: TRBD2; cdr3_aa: CASSFNTGTSSYEQYF; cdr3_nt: TGTGCCAGCAGTTTTAACACCGGGACTAGCTCCTACGAGCAGTACTTC
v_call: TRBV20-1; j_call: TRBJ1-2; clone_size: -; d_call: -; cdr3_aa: CSARDMQNGANYGYTF; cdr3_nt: TGCAGTGCTAGAGATATGCAGAACGGAGCTAACTATGGCTACACCTTC
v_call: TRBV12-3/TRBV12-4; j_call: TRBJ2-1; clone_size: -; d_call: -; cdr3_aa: CASSLAGGFSYNEQFF; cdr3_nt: TGTGCCAGCAGTTTAGCGGGAGGTTTCTCCTACAATGAGCAGTTCTTC
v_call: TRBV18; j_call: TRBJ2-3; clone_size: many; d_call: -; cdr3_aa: CASSPEEDTQYF; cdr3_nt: TGTGCCAGCTCACCCGAGGAAGATACGCAGTATTTT
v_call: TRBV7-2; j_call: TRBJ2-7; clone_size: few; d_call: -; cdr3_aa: CASSRRPASSYEQYF; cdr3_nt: TGTGCCAGCAGCCGTCGCCCAGCGAGCTCCTACGAGCAGTACTTC